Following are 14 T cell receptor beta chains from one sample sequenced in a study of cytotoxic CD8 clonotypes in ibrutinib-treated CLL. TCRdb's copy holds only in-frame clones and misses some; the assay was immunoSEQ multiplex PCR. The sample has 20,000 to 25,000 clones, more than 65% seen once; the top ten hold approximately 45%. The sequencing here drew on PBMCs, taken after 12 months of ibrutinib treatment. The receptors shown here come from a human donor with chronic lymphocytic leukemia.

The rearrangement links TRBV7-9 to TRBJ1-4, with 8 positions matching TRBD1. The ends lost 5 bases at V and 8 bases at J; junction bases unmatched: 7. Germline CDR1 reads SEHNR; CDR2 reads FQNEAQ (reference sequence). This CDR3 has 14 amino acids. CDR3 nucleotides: TGTGCCAGCAGCCCCCCGACAGGGGTGGAAAAACTGTTTTTT. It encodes CASSPPTGVEKLFF.

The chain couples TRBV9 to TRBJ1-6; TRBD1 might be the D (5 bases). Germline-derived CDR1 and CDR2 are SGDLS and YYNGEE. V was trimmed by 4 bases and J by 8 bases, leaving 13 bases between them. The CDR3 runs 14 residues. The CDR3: CASSLRGGDSPLHF. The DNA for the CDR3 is TGTGCCAGCAGCCTCCGGGGGGGAGATTCACCCCTCCACTTT.

The CDR3 coding sequence is TGTGCCAGCAGCTTGTGGGACAGCTCCCCCTCTGGGGCCAACGTCCTGACTTTC. Its protein product is CASSLWDSSPSGANVLTF. J is TRBJ2-6 and V is TRBV5-8; 7 nucleotides match TRBD1. The germline gives CDR1 SGHTS, CDR2 YDEGEE. V shed 1 base, J shed 0 bases, and the junction held 7 bases outside the gene matches. This CDR3 has 18 residues. The whole variable domain, filled in from reference TRBV5-8 and TRBJ2-6, reads EAGVTQSPTHLIKTRGQQATLRCSPISGHTSVYWYQQALGLGLQFLLWYDEGEERNRGNFPPRFSGRQFPNYSSELNVNALELEDSALYLCASSLWDSSPSGANVLTFGAGSRLTVL.

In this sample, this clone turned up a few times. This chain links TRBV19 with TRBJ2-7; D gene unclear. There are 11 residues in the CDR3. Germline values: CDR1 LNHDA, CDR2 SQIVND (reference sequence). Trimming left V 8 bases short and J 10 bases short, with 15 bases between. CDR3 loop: CASASPHLQYF. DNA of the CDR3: TGTGCCAGTGCCTCACCACACCTACAGTACTTC.

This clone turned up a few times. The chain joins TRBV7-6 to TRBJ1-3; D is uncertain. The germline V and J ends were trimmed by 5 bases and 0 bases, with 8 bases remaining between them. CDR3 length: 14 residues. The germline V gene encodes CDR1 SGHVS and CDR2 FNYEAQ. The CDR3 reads CASSHAGSGNTIYF. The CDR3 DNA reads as TGTGCCAGCAGCCATGCGGGCTCTGGAAACACCATATATTTT.

This CDR3 is CASSPSHTGELFF. The CDR3 nucleotides are TGTGCCAGCAGCCCCAGTCACACCGGGGAGCTGTTTTTT. The V call is TRBV7-9, the J call TRBJ2-2, with no clear D. The V gene lost 5 bases and the J gene lost 3 bases, with 7 bases spanning the gap. The V gene's germline CDR1 is SEHNR and CDR2 FQNEAQ (reference sequence). This CDR3 has 13 amino acids.

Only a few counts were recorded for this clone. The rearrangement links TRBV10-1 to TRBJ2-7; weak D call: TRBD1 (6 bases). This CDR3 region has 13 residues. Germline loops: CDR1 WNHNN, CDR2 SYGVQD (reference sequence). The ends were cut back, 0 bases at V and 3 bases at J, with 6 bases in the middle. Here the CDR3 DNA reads TGCGCCAGCAGTGAGTCCAGGGGCTACGAGCAGTACTTC. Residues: CASSESRGYEQYF.

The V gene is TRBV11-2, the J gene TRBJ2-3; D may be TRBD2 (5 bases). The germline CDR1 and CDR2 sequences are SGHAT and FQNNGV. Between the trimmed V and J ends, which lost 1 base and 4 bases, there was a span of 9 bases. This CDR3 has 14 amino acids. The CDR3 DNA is TGTGCCAGCAGCTTAGGAGGGAGTGCAGATACGCAGTATTTT. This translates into CASSLGGSADTQYF.

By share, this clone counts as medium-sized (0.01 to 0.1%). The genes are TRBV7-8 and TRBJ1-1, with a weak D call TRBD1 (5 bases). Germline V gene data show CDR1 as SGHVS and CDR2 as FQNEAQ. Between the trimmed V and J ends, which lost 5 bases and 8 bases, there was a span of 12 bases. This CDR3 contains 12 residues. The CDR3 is CASSGSGAEAFF. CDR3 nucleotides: TGTGCCAGCAGCGGGAGCGGGGCGGAAGCTTTCTTT.

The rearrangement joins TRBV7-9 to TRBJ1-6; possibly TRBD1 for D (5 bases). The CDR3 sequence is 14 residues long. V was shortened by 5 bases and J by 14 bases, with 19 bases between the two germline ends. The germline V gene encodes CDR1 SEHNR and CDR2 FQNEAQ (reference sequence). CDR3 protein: CASSQGRGDSTLHF. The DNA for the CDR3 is TGTGCCAGCAGCCAGGGACGAGGAGACTCCACCCTCCACTTT. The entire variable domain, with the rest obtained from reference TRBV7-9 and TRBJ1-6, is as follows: DTGVSQNPRHKITKRGQNVTFRCDPISEHNRLYWYRQTLGQGPEFLTYFQNEAQLEKSRLLSDRFSAERPKGSFSTLEIQRTEQGDSAMYLCASSQGRGDSTLHFGNGTRLTVT.

The CDR3 loop reads CASSINDWGGTEAFF. DNA of the CDR3: TGTGCCAGTAGTATAAATGATTGGGGGGGCACTGAAGCTTTCTTT. V gene TRBV19 combines with J gene TRBJ1-1, with a weak D call TRBD1 (5 bases). The CDR3 covers 15 residues. Germline V gene data show CDR1 as LNHDA and CDR2 as SQIVND (reference sequence). V was pared by 2 bases and J by 4 bases, with 14 bases between. The complete variable domain, with remaining parts taken from reference TRBV19 and TRBJ1-1, reads DGGITQSPKYLFRKEGQNVTLSCEQNLNHDAMYWYRQDPGQGLRLIYYSQIVNDFQKGDIAEGYSVSREKKESFPLTVTSAQKNPTAFYLCASSINDWGGTEAFFGQGTRLTVV.

In DNA form, the CDR3 reads TGCGCCAGCAGCTTAGAAGGGGCCAACGTCCTGACTTTC. As protein: CASSLEGANVLTF. V is TRBV5-1 and J is TRBJ2-6; D not resolved. Germline CDR1 and CDR2: SGHRS and YFSETQ. The CDR3 runs 13 residues. V lost 2 bases and J 4 bases, leaving 4 bases between the germline ends.

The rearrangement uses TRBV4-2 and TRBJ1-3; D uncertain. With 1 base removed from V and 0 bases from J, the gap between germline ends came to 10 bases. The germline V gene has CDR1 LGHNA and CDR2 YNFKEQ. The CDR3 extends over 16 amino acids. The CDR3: CASSQADSDSGNTIYF. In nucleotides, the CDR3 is TGTGCCAGCAGCCAAGCGGACTCAGACTCTGGAAACACCATATATTTT.

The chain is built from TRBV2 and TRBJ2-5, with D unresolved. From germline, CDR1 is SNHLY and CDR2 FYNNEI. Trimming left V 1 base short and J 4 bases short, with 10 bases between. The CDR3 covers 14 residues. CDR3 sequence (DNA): TGTGCCAGCAGTGAAGGATCTTCGGGAGAGACCCAGTACTTC. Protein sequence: CASSEGSSGETQYF. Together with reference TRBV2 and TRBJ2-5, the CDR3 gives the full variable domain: EPEVTQTPSHQVTQMGQEVILRCVPISNHLYFYWYRQILGQKVEFLVSFYNNEISEKSEIFDDQFSVERPDGSNFTLKIRSTKLEDSAMYFCASSEGSSGETQYFGPGTRLLVL.